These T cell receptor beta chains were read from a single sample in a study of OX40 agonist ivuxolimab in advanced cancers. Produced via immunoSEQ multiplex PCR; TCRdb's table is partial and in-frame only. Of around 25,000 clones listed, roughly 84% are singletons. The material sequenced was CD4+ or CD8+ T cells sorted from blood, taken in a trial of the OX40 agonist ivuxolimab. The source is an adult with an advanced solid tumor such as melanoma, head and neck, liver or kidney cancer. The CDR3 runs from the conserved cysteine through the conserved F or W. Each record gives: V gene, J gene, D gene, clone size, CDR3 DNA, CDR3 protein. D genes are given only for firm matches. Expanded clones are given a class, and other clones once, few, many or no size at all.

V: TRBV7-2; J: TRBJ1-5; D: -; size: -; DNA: TGTGCCAGCAGCTTAGAAGCGGCCTTCAATCAGCCCCAGCATTTT; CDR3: CASSLEAAFNQPQHF
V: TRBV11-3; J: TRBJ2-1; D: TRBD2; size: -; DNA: TGTGCCAGCAGCTTAGCTCTAGCGGGGGGCTACAATGAGCAGTTCTTC; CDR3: CASSLALAGGYNEQFF
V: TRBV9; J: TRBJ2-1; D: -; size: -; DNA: TGTGCCAGCAGCGTAGAAGGGCGGGCTGCCCATGAGCAGTTCTTC; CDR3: CASSVEGRAAHEQFF
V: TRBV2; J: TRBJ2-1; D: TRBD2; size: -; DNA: TGTGCCAGCAGGTTTGGAGCGGGGCTAGACAATGAGCAGTTCTTC; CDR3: CASRFGAGLDNEQFF
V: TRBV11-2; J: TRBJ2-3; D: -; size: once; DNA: TGTGCCAGCAGCTTAGCCCCCGCCTTCACAGATACGCAGTATTTT; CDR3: CASSLAPAFTDTQYF
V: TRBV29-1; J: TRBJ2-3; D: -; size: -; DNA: TGCAGCCATTTGCGGGGCGCAGATACGCAGTATTTT; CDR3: CSHLRGADTQYF
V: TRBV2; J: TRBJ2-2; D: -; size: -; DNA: TGTGCCAGCAGCACGGCCAGGGCTAGCAGGGGAAGCGGGGAGCTGTTTTTT; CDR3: CASSTARASRGSGELFF
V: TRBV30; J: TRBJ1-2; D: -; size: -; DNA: TGTGCCTGGAGTGTACGAGGGACACCCGCTAACTATGGCTACACCTTC; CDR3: CAWSVRGTPANYGYTF
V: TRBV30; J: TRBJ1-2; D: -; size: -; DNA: TGTGCCTGGTCAGGGAGGCGCCGGCTGAGCTATGGCTACACCTTC; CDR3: CAWSGRRRLSYGYTF
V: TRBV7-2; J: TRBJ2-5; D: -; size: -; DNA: TGTGCCAGCAGCCCGACCGGGAATACCAAAGAGACCCAGTACTTC; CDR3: CASSPTGNTKETQYF
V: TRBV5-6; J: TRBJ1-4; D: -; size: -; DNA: TGTGCCAGCAGCCCCGGAACTAATGAAAAACTGTTTTTT; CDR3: CASSPGTNEKLFF